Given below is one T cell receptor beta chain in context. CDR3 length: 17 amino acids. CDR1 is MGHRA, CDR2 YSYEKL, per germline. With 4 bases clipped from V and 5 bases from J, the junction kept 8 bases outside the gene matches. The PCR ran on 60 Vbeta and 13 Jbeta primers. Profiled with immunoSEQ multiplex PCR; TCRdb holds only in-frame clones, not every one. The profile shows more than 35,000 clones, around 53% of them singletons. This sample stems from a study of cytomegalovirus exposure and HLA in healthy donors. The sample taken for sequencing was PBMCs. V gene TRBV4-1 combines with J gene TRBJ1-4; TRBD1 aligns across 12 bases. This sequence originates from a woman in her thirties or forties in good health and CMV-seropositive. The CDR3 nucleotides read TGCGCCAGCAGCCCAGGGACAGGGGGCGTGAGGAATGAAAAACTGTTTTTT. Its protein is CASSPGTGGVRNEKLFF.